This T cell receptor beta chain was observed in a study of T-cell memory formation after mild COVID-19. Researchers used 5'RACE with constant-segment primers to make TCR alpha and TCR beta cDNA libraries that carry sample barcodes and UMIs. TCRdb reprocessed the 5' RACE reads with MiXCR, giving one entry per CDR3 protein. Of about 340,000 distinct CDR3 sequences detected, less than 25% appear once; the ten largest clones hold around 20%. Trimming removed 3 bases at V and 4 bases at J, with 4 bases between. This CDR3 has 13 amino acids. Germline loops: CDR1 SGHTA, CDR2 FQGTGA. The clonotype was recovered from a man in his late teens or twenties who had mild COVID-19 (a few samples of this study predate the infection). Cell type and time point are not known. The chain carries TRBV7-3 and TRBJ1-6; no clear D. Sequences were obtained from PBMCs or a T cell subset sorted from them (not recorded which). CDR3 amino acids: CASSLNYNSPLHF. In DNA form, the CDR3 reads TGTGCCAGCAGCTTGAATTATAATTCACCCCTCCACTTT.